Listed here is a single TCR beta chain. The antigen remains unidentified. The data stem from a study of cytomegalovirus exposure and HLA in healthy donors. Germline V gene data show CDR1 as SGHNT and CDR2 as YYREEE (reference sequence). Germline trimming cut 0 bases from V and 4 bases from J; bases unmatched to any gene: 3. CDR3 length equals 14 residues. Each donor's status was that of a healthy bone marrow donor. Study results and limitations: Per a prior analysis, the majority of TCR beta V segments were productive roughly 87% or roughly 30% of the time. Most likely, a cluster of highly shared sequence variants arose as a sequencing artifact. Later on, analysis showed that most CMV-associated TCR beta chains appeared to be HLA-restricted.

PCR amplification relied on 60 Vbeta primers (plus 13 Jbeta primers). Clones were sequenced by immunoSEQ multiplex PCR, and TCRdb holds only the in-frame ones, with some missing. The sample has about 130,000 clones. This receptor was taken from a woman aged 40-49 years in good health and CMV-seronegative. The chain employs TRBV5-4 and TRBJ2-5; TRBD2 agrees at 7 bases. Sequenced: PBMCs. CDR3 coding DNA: TGTGCCAGCAGCTTGGTACAGCGGGGAGAGACCCAGTACTTC. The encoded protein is CASSLVQRGETQYF.